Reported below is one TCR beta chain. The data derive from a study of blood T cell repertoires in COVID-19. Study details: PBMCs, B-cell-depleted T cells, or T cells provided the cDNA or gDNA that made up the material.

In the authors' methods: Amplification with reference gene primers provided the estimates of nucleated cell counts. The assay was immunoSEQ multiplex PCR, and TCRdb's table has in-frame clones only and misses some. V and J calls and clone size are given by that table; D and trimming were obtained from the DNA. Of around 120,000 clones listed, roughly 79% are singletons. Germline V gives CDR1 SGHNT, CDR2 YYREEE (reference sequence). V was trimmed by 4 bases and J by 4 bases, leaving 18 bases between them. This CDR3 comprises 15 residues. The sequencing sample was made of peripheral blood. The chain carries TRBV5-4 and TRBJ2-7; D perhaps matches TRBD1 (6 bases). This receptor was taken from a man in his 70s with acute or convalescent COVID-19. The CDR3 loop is CASSAKTGNAYEQYF. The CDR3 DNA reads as TGTGCCAGCAGCGCAAAAACAGGGAATGCATACGAGCAGTACTTC. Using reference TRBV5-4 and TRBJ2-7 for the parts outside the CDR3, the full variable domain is ETGVTQSPTHLIKTRGQQVTLRCSSQSGHNTVSWYQQALGQGPQFIFQYYREEENGRGNFPPRFSGLQFPNYSSELNVNALELDDSALYLCASSAKTGNAYEQYFGPGTRLTVT.